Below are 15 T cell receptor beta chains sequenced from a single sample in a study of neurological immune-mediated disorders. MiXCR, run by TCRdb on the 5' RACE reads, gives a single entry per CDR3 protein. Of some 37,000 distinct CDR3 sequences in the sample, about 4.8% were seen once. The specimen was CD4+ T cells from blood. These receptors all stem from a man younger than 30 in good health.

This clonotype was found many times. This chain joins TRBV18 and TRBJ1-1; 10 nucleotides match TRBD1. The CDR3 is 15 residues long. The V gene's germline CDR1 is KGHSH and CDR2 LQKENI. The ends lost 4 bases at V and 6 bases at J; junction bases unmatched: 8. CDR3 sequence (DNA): TGTGCCAGCTCACGAGGGACAGGGGTATCTTCTGAAGCTTTCTTT. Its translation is CASSRGTGVSSEAFF.

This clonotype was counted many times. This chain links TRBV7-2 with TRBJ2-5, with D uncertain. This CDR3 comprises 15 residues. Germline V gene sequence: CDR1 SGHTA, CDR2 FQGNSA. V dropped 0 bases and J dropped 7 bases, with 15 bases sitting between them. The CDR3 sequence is CASSLAIQNVGTQYF. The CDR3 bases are TGTGCCAGCAGCTTAGCGATTCAGAACGTGGGGACCCAGTACTTC.

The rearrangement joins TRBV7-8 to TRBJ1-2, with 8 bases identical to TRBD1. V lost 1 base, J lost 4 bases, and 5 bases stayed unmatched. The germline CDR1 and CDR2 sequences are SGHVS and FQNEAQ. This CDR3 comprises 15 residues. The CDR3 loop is CASSLVRTGSYGYTF. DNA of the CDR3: TGTGCCAGCAGCTTAGTCCGGACAGGGTCCTATGGCTACACCTTC. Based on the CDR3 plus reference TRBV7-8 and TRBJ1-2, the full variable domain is GAGVSQSPRYKVAKRGQDVALRCDPISGHVSLFWYQQALGQGPEFLTYFQNEAQLDKSGLPSDRFFAERPEGSVSTLKIQRTQQEDSAVYLCASSLVRTGSYGYTFGSGTRLTVV.

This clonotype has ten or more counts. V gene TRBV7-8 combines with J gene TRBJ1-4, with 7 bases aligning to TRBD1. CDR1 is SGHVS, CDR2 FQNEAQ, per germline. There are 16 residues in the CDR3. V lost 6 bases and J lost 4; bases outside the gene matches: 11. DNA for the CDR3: TGTGCCAGCAGTAGCCCACCAGGGGGGTTTAATGAAAAACTGTTTTTT. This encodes CASSSPPGGFNEKLFF.

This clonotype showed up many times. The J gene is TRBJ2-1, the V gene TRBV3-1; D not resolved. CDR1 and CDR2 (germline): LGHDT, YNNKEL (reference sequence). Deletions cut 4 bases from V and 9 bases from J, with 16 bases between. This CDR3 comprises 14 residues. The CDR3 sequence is CASSPPERTGEQFF. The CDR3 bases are TGTGCCAGCAGCCCCCCGGAGCGAACGGGTGAGCAGTTCTTC.

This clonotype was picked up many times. The CDR3 loop reads CASSFGPDSSYEQYF. The CDR3 bases are TGTGCCAGCAGCTTTGGCCCTGACAGCTCCTACGAGCAGTACTTC. V usage is TRBV7-9 and J usage is TRBJ2-7; D is possibly TRBD1 (5 bases). Trimming removed 3 bases at V and 0 bases at J, with 12 bases between. Germline CDR1 reads SEHNR; CDR2 reads FQNEAQ (reference sequence). CDR3 length: 15 amino acids.

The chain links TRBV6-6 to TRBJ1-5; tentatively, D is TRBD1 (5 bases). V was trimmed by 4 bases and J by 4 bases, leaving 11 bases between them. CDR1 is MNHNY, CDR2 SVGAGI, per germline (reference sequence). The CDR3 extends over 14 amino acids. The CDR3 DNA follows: TGTGCCAGCAGTTTTCAGGGTTCGAATCAGCCCCAGCATTTT. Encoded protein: CASSFQGSNQPQHF.

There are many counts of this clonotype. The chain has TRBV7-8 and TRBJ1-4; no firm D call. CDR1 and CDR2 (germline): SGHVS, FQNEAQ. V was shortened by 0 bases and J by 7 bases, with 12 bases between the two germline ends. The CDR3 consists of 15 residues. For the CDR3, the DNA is TGTGCCAGCAGCTTAGCCGAACGTACCCCTGAAAAACTGTTTTTT. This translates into CASSLAERTPEKLFF.

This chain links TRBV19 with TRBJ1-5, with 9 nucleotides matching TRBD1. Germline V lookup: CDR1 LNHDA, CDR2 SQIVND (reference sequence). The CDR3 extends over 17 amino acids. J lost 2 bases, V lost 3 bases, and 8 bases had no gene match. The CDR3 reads CASSMAIRDRGNQPQHF. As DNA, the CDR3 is TGTGCCAGTAGTATGGCTATTAGGGACAGGGGCAATCAGCCCCAGCATTTT.

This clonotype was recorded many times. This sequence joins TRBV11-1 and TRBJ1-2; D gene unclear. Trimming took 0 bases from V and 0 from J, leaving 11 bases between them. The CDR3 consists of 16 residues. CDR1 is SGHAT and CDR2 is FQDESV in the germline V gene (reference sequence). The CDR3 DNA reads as TGTGCCAGCAGCTTAGCGCCCATCACGGCTAACTATGGCTACACCTTC. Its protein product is CASSLAPITANYGYTF. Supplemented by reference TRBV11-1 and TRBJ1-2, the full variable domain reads EAEVAQSPRYKITEKSQAVAFWCDPISGHATLYWYRQILGQGPELLVQFQDESVVDDSQLPKDRFSAERLKGVDSTLKIQPAELGDSAMYLCASSLAPITANYGYTFGSGTRLTVV.

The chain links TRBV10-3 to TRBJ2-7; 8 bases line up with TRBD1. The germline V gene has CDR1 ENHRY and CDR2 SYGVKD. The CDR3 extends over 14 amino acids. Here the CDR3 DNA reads TGTGTCGCTAGACCGACAGGGGCGGACTACGAGCAGTACTTC. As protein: CVARPTGADYEQYF.

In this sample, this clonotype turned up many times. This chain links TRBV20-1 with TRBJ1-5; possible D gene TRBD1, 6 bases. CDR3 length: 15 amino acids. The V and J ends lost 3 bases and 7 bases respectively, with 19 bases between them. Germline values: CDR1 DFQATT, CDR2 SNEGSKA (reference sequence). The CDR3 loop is CSASSGGAGQQPQHF. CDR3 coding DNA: TGCAGTGCTAGTTCCGGGGGGGCGGGTCAACAGCCCCAGCATTTT.

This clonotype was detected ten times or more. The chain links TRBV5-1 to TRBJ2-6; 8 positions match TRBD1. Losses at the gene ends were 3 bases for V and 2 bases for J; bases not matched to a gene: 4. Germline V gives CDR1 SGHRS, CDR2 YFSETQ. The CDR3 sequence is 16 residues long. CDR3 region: CASSSRTGTGANVLTF. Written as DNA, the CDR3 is TGCGCCAGCAGCTCACGGACAGGGACTGGGGCCAACGTCCTGACTTTC.

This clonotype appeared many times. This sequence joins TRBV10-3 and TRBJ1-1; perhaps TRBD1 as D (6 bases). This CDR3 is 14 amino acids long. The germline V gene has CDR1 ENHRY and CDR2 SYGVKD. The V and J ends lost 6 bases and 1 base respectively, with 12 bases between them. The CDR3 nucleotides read TGTGCCATCAGCTCAACAGGGAGGAACACTGAAGCTTTCTTT. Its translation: CAISSTGRNTEAFF.

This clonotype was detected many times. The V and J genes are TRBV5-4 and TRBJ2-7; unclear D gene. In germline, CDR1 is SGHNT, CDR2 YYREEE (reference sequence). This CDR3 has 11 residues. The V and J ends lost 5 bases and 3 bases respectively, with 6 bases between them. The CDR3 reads CASSSDYEQYF. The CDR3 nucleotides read TGTGCCAGCAGTTCTGACTACGAGCAGTACTTC.